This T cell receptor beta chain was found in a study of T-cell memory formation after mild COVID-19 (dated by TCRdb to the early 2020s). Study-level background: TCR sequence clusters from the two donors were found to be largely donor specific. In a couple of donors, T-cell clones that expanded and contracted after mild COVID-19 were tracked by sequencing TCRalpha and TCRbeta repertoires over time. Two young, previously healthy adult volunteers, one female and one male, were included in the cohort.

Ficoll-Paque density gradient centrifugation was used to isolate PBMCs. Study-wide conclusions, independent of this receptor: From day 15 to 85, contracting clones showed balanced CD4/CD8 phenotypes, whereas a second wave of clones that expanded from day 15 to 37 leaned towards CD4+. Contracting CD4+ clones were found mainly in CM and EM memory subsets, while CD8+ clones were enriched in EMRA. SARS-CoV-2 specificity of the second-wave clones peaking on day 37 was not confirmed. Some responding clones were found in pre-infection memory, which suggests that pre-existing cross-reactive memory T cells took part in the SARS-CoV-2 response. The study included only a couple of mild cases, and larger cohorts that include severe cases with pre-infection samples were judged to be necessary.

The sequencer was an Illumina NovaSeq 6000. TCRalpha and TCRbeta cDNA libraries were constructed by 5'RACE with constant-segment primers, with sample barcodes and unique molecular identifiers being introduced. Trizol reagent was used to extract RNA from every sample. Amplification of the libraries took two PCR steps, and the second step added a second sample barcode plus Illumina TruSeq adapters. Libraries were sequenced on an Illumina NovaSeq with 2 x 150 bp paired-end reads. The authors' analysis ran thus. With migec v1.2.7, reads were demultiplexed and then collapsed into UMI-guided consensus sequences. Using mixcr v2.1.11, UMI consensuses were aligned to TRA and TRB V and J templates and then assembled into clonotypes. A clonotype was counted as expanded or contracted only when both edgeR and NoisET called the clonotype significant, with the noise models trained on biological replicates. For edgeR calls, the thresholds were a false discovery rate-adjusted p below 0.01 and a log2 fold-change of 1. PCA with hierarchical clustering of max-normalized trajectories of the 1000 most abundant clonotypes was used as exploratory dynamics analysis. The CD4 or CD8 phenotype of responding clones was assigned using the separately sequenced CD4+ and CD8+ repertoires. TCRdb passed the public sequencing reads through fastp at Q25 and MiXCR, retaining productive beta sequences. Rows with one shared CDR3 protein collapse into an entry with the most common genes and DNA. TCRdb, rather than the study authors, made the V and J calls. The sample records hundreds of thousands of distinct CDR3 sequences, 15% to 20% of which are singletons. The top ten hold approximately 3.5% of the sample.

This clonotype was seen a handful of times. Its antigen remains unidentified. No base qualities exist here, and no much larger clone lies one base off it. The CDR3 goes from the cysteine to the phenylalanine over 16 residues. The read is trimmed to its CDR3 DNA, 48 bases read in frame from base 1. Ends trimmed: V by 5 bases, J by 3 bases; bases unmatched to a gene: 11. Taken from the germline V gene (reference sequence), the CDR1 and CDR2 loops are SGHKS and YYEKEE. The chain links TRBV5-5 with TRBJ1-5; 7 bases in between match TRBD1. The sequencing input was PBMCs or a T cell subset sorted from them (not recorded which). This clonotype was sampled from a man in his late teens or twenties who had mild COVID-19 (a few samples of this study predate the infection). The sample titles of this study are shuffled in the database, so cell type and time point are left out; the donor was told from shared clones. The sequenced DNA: TGTGCCAGCAGTCCCAGGGGGGATTTAACCAATCAGCCCCAGCATTTT. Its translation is CASSPRGDLTNQPQHF.